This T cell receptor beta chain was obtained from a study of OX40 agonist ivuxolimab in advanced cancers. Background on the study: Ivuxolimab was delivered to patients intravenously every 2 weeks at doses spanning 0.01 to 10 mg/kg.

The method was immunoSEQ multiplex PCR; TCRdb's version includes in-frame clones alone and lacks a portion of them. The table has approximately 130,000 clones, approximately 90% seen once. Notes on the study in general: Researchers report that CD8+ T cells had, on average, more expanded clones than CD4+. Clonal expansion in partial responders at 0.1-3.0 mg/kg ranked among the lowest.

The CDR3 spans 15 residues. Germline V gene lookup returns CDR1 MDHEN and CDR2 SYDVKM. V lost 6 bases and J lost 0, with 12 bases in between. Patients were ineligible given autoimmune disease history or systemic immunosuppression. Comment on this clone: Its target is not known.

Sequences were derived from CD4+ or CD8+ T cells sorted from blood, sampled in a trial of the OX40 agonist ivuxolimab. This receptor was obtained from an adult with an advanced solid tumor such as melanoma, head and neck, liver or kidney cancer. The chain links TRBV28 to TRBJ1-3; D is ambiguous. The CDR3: CASSSTGNSGNTIYF. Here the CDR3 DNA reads TGTGCCAGCAGCTCCACTGGCAACTCTGGAAACACCATATATTTT. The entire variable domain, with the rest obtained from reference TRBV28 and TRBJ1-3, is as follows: DVKVTQSSRYLVKRTGEKVFLECVQDMDHENMFWYRQDPGLGLRLIYFSYDVKMKEKGDIPEGYSVSREKKERFSLILESASTNQTSMYLCASSSTGNSGNTIYFGEGSWLTVV.